The rows below give T cell receptor beta chains drawn from one sample of a study of long-term antiretroviral therapy in people with HIV. Sequencing was performed with immunoSEQ multiplex PCR; in TCRdb, only in-frame clones are kept and a portion is missing. The sample comprises tens of thousands of clones, around 96% of which are singletons, and under 8.5% rests with the top ten. The sample consisted of unsorted PBMCs, taken 6 to 6.5 years after starting antiretroviral therapy. The receptor set was obtained from a man aged 25 to 40 with HIV. Each CDR3 is given with its conserved first and last residue. D genes are given only for firm matches. Expanded clones are given a class, and other clones once, few, many or no size at all.

size	V	length	D	J	DNA	CDR3
once	TRBV5-1	15	-	TRBJ2-3	TGCGCCAGCAGCTTGTGGGGTCAGACCACAGATACGCAGTATTTT	CASSLWGQTTDTQYF
-	TRBV27	14	-	TRBJ2-7	TGTGCCAGCAGTGGGTCATCAATTCAGGACGAGCAGTACTTC	CASSGSSIQDEQYF
-	TRBV7-2	16	TRBD2	TRBJ2-7	TGTGCCAGCAGCTTAAGGAGGACTAGCGGAGGGGGCGAGCAGTACTTC	CASSLRRTSGGGEQYF
-	TRBV5-1	14	TRBD2	TRBJ2-5	TGCGCCAGCAGCTCCACCACGGGAGGAGAGACCCAGTACTTC	CASSSTTGGETQYF
-	TRBV2	12	-	TRBJ2-1	TGTGCCAGCAGTGTAAGGTTCAATGAGCAGTTCTTC	CASSVRFNEQFF
-	TRBV27	13	-	TRBJ2-5	TGTGCCAGCAGTTTCATGGGAGAAGAGACCCAGTACTTC	CASSFMGEETQYF
once	TRBV29-1	13	-	TRBJ2-6	TGCAGTGCGGACAGCTCTGGGGCCAACGTCCTGACTTTC	CSADSSGANVLTF
-	TRBV4-2	16	TRBD2	TRBJ2-1	TGTGCCAGCAGCCCTACGCTAGCGGGATTATACAATGAGCAGTTCTTC	CASSPTLAGLYNEQFF
-	TRBV7-2	14	-	TRBJ2-7	TGTGCCAGCAGCCTCAGGGACCTCTCCTACGAGCAGTACTTC	CASSLRDLSYEQYF
-	TRBV7-2	15	TRBD1	TRBJ2-7	TGTGCCAGCAGCTTAGCGAGGGGGCCCTTCTACGAGCAGTACTTC	CASSLARGPFYEQYF
-	TRBV11-3	18	TRBD2	TRBJ2-5	TGTGCCAGCAGCCCGGGGACTAGCGGGGACCCCGTCCTAGAGACCCAGTACTTC	CASSPGTSGDPVLETQYF
-	TRBV30	16	TRBD2	TRBJ2-1	TGTGCCTGGACGGGACTAGCGGCGAGCTCCTACAATGAGCAGTTCTTC	CAWTGLAASSYNEQFF
once	TRBV6-6	12	-	TRBJ2-7	TGTGCCAGCACCGAGGACGGGTACGAGCAGTACTTC	CASTEDGYEQYF
-	TRBV6-1	16	TRBD1	TRBJ2-1	TGTGCCAGCAGTGAAGCGCCACAGGGGGCTTGGAATGAGCAGTTCTTC	CASSEAPQGAWNEQFF
-	TRBV5-1	13	-	TRBJ2-5	TGCGCCAGCAGCTTCAGCACACAAGAGACCCAGTACTTC	CASSFSTQETQYF
-	TRBV2	15	TRBD1	TRBJ1-2	TGTGCCAGCAGTGAAGTCATCGGGACAGCATATGGCTACACCTTC	CASSEVIGTAYGYTF
-	TRBV2	16	TRBD1	TRBJ2-3	TGTGCCAGCAGTTCGGGACAGCTTACTAGCACAGATACGCAGTATTTT	CASSSGQLTSTDTQYF
-	TRBV7-3	12	-	TRBJ2-3	TGTGCCAGCAGCTTAAAGCCGGATACGCAGTATTTT	CASSLKPDTQYF
-	TRBV25-1	13	-	TRBJ2-7	TGTGCCAGCAGTGGTTCGGCCTACTACGAGCAGTACTTC	CASSGSAYYEQYF
-	TRBV4-2	13	-	TRBJ1-5	TGTGCCAGCAGCCAGAACAGCAATCAGCCCCAGCATTTT	CASSQNSNQPQHF
-	TRBV5-5	16	-	TRBJ2-1	TGTGCCAGCAGCCGGCCACGGGGCTTCTCCTACAATGAGCAGTTCTTC	CASSRPRGFSYNEQFF
-	TRBV19	14	-	TRBJ2-2	TGTGCCAGTAGTATATACGATCTCCCAGGGGAGCTGTTTTTT	CASSIYDLPGELFF
-	TRBV10-2	14	-	TRBJ2-4	TGCGCCAGCAGTGAGGGAGGGGGCGGATACATTCAGTACTTC	CASSEGGGGYIQYF
-	TRBV7-3	14	TRBD1	TRBJ2-5	TGTGCCAGCAGCTTGACAGGGGGGGAAGGGACCCAGTACTTC	CASSLTGGEGTQYF
-	TRBV25-1	16	TRBD2	TRBJ2-3	TGTGCCAGCAGTCGAATAGCGGGAATTAAGGGAGATACGCAGTATTTT	CASSRIAGIKGDTQYF
-	TRBV6-5	14	-	TRBJ1-2	TGTGCCAGCAGTTCCGGCCAGGGTAACTATGGCTACACCTTC	CASSSGQGNYGYTF
-	TRBV5-1	15	TRBD1	TRBJ2-2	TGCGCCAGCAGCCGTCGGACAGGGAACACCGGGGAGCTGTTTTTT	CASSRRTGNTGELFF
-	TRBV7-2	17	-	TRBJ1-1	TGTGCCAGCAGCTTAGACCTATGGGGGGCGACCGACACTGAAGCTTTCTTT	CASSLDLWGATDTEAFF
-	TRBV18	16	TRBD2	TRBJ2-2	TGTGCCAGCTCACCACCGACTAGCGGGAGAGGCGGGGAGCTGTTTTTT	CASSPPTSGRGGELFF
-	TRBV13	15	-	TRBJ2-7	TGTGCCAGCAGCCTCGGGGCCCCAAGGAGGCACGAGCAGTACTTC	CASSLGAPRRHEQYF
-	TRBV6-6	16	-	TRBJ2-1	TGTGCCAGCAGTCCTCGGGGCGGCAGCTCCTACAATGAGCAGTTCTTC	CASSPRGGSSYNEQFF
-	TRBV19	16	TRBD1	TRBJ1-1	TGTGCCAGTAGTGCTCCAGGGGGCTTAATGAACACTGAAGCTTTCTTT	CASSAPGGLMNTEAFF
-	TRBV1	16	-	TRBJ1-2	TGCACCAGCAGCCGACGCCCGGAGACAGGGGGCTATGGCTACACCTTC	CTSSRRPETGGYGYTF
-	TRBV9	12	-	TRBJ2-1	TGTGCCAGCAGCGTAGGGTACAATGAGCAGTTCTTC	CASSVGYNEQFF
-	TRBV5-4	15	-	TRBJ1-1	TGTGCCAGCAGCCCGGGGGGGAGGGGGTATACTGAAGCTTTCTTT	CASSPGGRGYTEAFF
-	TRBV18	14	-	TRBJ2-7	TGTGCCAGCTCACCAACGCCTAAGGAAGGCGAGCAGTACTTC	CASSPTPKEGEQYF
once	TRBV5-6	16	TRBD2	TRBJ2-5	TGTGCCAGCAGCCGGGATGGTAGCGGGGTCCAAGAGACCCAGTACTTC	CASSRDGSGVQETQYF
-	TRBV11-3	13	-	TRBJ2-3	TGTGCCAGCAGCTCCAGAGGTCTAGATACGCAGTATTTT	CASSSRGLDTQYF
-	TRBV9	17	-	TRBJ2-1	TGTGCCAGCAGCGTAGCTAGATTAGCGGCCCCATACAATGAGCAGTTCTTC	CASSVARLAAPYNEQFF
-	TRBV5-5	12	-	TRBJ2-1	TGTGCCAGCAGCGGCTCCTACAATGAGCAGTTCTTC	CASSGSYNEQFF
-	TRBV7-6	15	-	TRBJ1-4	TGTGCCAGCAGCGCCAGAGGAGGGGGAGGTGAAAAACTGTTTTTT	CASSARGGGGEKLFF
-	TRBV6-1	15	-	TRBJ1-5	TGTGCCAGCAGGGGAGACAGTTATAGCAATCAGCCCCAGCATTTT	CASRGDSYSNQPQHF
-	TRBV11-2	17	TRBD1	TRBJ2-5	TGTGCCAGCAGCTTAGGAAACCCAGGACAGGGGGAAGAGACCCAGTACTTC	CASSLGNPGQGEETQYF
-	TRBV25-1	15	-	TRBJ1-2	TGTGCCAGCAGTGCCGTCACCGGGACTTCCTATGGCTACACCTTC	CASSAVTGTSYGYTF
once	TRBV6-5	14	-	TRBJ1-1	TGTGCCAGCAGACTAACTCTAGGGGGCACTGAAGCTTTCTTT	CASRLTLGGTEAFF
-	TRBV7-2	16	-	TRBJ1-4	TGTGCCAGCAGCCCTGTTAAGGGGTCCCCTAATGAAAAACTGTTTTTT	CASSPVKGSPNEKLFF
-	TRBV6-5	13	-	TRBJ1-1	TGTGCCAGCAGTACGAAGTCAGATTCTGAAGCTTTCTTT	CASSTKSDSEAFF
-	TRBV6-4	17	TRBD1	TRBJ2-2	TGTGCCAGCAGTGCCTCCCCAGGGGGCTCGGACACCGGGGAGCTGTTTTTT	CASSASPGGSDTGELFF
once	TRBV25-1	13	-	TRBJ1-4	TGTGCCAGCAGTGACGGATTTAATGAAAAACTGTTTTTT	CASSDGFNEKLFF